Following are 27 T cell receptor beta chains from one sample sequenced in a study of post-analysis software for immune sequencing data (dated by TCRdb to the mid-2010s). No antigen has been identified for these receptors. General conclusions and limits of the study: Significantly higher frequencies in patients than in controls were found for roughly 5 TRBV segments, including TRBV5-6, TRBV5-1 and TRBV20-1.

The protocol used for the library was PCR. The listed sequencing device is Illumina HiSeq 2500. To reduce PCR and sequencing biases, unique molecular identifiers were built into the TCR beta cDNA libraries. The raw public reads went through TCRdb reprocessing: fastp at Q25, MiXCR clone calling, in-frame beta chains kept. Entries that share a CDR3 protein sequence are merged under the most common genes and DNA. The sample data list fewer than 850,000 distinct CDR3 sequences, and about half of these were observed just once. The ten largest clones take up around 4.7% of the sample. The material sequenced was blood. The receptors originated from a girl aged 10-17 years with multiple sclerosis.

V gene TRBV28 combines with J gene TRBJ1-2; TRBD1 might be the D (6 bases). The V and J ends lost 5 bases and 0 bases respectively, with 16 bases between them. The CDR3 sequence is 16 residues long. CDR1 MDHEN and CDR2 SYDVKM come from the germline V gene. The DNA for the CDR3 is TGTGCCAGCAGTCCCCTGGGGGCGTTCCCTAACTATGGCTACACCTTC. Translation: CASSPLGAFPNYGYTF.

The rearrangement links TRBV9 to TRBJ2-3; 10 bases are a match to TRBD1. From germline, CDR1 is SGDLS and CDR2 YYNGEE. The CDR3 contains 16 residues. V lost 3 bases and J lost 6; bases outside the gene matches: 10. CDR3 loop: CASSAGWDRGRDTQYF. CDR3 nucleotide sequence: TGTGCCAGCAGCGCCGGTTGGGACAGGGGAAGGGATACGCAGTATTTT.

This clonotype has just a few counts. This rearrangement joins TRBV5-5 to TRBJ2-7; D tentatively reads TRBD1 or TRBD2 (5 bases each). The V gene lost 4 bases and the J gene lost 2 bases, with 13 bases spanning the gap. The CDR3 has 14 residues. Germline CDR1 and CDR2: SGHKS and YYEKEE (reference sequence). CDR3 nucleotide sequence: TGTGCCAGCAGCCTCTGGGGGTCCCCCTACGAGCAGTACTTC. This codes for CASSLWGSPYEQYF.

This rearrangement joins TRBV12-3 or TRBV12-4 to TRBJ2-1; 10 nucleotides agree with TRBD2. J gave up 8 bases and V 6 bases, and 19 bases lay outside the gene matches. The CDR3 is made up of 18 amino acids. The CDR3 bases are TGTGCCAGCAGCAGGATAAAGACAACAGCGGGAGGGGCGGATGAGCAGTTCTTC. It translates to CASSRIKTTAGGADEQFF.

The V call is TRBV7-8, the J call TRBJ2-4; 10 nucleotides agree with TRBD2. This CDR3 has 15 amino acids. Germline V gene data show CDR1 as SGHVS and CDR2 as FQNEAQ. V was pared by 5 bases and J by 4 bases, with 5 bases of the junction left unmatched. CDR3 loop: CASSTLAGGKNIQYF. The CDR3 DNA sequence: TGTGCCAGCAGCACTTTAGCGGGAGGAAAAAACATTCAGTACTTC.

This clonotype was counted between two and nine times. The J gene is TRBJ2-7, the V gene TRBV29-1; 7 nucleotides align to TRBD1. Germline CDR1 is SQVTM and CDR2 is ANQGSEA. Losses at the gene ends were 7 bases for V and 2 bases for J; bases not matched to a gene: 8. The CDR3 contains 13 residues. The CDR3 sequence is CSAGTAAPYEQYF. For the CDR3, the DNA is TGCAGCGCTGGGACAGCTGCTCCCTACGAGCAGTACTTC.

The chain combines TRBV29-1 with TRBJ2-3; 8 bases map to TRBD2. CDR3 length: 14 amino acids. The trim removed 7 bases at V and 1 base at J, leaving 7 bases unmatched. Germline CDR1 reads SQVTM; CDR2 reads ANQGSEA. CDR3 region: CSAPQTSGTDTQYF. The CDR3 nucleotides are TGCAGCGCCCCGCAGACTAGCGGCACAGATACGCAGTATTTT.

The table lists this clonotype with a few counts. Germline and junction disagree at one end, which may indicate a read error. V and J are TRBV12-3 or TRBV12-4 and TRBJ2-1; 7 positions match TRBD2. CDR3 length equals 16 residues. CDR3 nucleotide sequence: TGTGCCAGCAGACCGCGGATTGCGGGAGTCGACAATGGGCAGTTCTTC. It is translated as CASRPRIAGVDNGQFF.

The gene calls are TRBV10-3 and TRBJ2-1; possibly TRBD2 for D (5 bases). Germline lookup yields CDR1 ENHRY and CDR2 SYGVKD. The CDR3 spans 18 residues. V was clipped by 4 bases and J by 6 bases, with 25 bases between them. CDR3 protein: CAISGGGPTPLLSNEQFF. CDR3 in DNA: TGTGCCATCAGTGGTGGAGGTCCAACGCCCCTCTTGAGCAATGAGCAGTTCTTC.

V usage is TRBV7-2 and J usage is TRBJ1-5; D gene uncertain. CDR3 length: 16 residues. Per the germline V gene, CDR1 is SGHTA and CDR2 is FQGNSA. The V end was cut by 1 base, the J end by 7 bases, with 17 bases between. The CDR3 protein is CASSLGGPGFVQPQHF. In nucleotides, the CDR3 is TGTGCCAGCAGCTTAGGGGGTCCGGGGTTTGTCCAGCCCCAGCATTTT.

This clonotype appeared a single time. The chain employs TRBV15 and TRBJ2-3; D is ambiguous. Trimming shortened V by 0 bases and J by 5 bases, and 15 bases separated the two germline ends. CDR3 size: 16 residues. Germline assignment: CDR1 LNHNV and CDR2 YYDKDF (reference sequence). CDR3 amino acids: CATSRERRYTEDTQYF. CDR3 nucleotides: TGTGCCACCAGCAGAGAGAGGCGTTACACGGAAGATACGCAGTATTTT.

The chain combines TRBV20-1 with TRBJ2-7, with D perhaps TRBD1 or TRBD2 (5 bases each). Germline CDR1 and CDR2: DFQATT and SNEGSKA (reference sequence). CDR3 length equals 15 residues. V was clipped by 5 bases and J by 2 bases, with 19 bases between them. DNA for the CDR3: TGCAGTGCTTCCTCCGGGGCTAGCAAGACCTACGAGCAGTACTTC. This codes for CSASSGASKTYEQYF.

This clonotype was seen only once. J is TRBJ1-2 and V is TRBV29-1; D remains unclear. The germline gives CDR1 SQVTM, CDR2 ANQGSEA. The CDR3 is 13 residues long. Trimming removed 3 bases from V and 1 base from J, with 9 bases in between. This CDR3 reads CSVESDNNYGYTF. In DNA form, the CDR3 reads TGCAGCGTTGAGAGCGACAATAACTATGGCTACACCTTC.

The chain employs TRBV29-1 and TRBJ1-2; possibly TRBD1 for D (5 bases). Trimming removed 5 bases at V and 6 bases at J, with 13 bases between. CDR1 and CDR2 (germline): SQVTM, ANQGSEA. This CDR3 is 12 amino acids long. CDR3 nucleotide sequence: TGCAGCGTTCCGGACATTTCGGATGGCTACACCTTC. Amino acid sequence: CSVPDISDGYTF.

Only a few counts were recorded for this clonotype. The chain uses TRBV24-1 and TRBJ2-5; D remains ambiguous. V lost 9 bases and J lost 2, with 12 bases in between. This CDR3 contains 13 residues. Germline CDR1 KGHDR, CDR2 SFDVKD. The CDR3 sequence: CATQTGGQETQYF. CDR3 bases: TGTGCCACCCAGACGGGCGGACAAGAGACCCAGTACTTC.

The chain is built from TRBV10-3 and TRBJ2-1; 10 nucleotides line up with TRBD1. Per germline, CDR1 ENHRY and CDR2 SYGVKD. CDR3 size: 14 residues. V trimming: 4 bases; J trimming: 8 bases; junction bases outside the gene matches: 5. The CDR3 sequence is CAISVGTGDHEQFF. The CDR3 bases are TGTGCCATCAGTGTTGGGACAGGGGACCATGAGCAGTTCTTC.

The chain couples TRBV20-1 to TRBJ2-2; D gene ambiguous. CDR1 DFQATT and CDR2 SNEGSKA come from the germline V gene (reference sequence). This CDR3 contains 11 residues. Deletions cut 1 base from V and 7 bases from J, with 4 bases between. CDR3 DNA: TGCAGTGCTAGAGGTGACGGGGAGCTGTTTTTT. The encoded protein is CSARGDGELFF.

This clonotype was seen once. The rearrangement joins TRBV15 to TRBJ1-1; D is unresolved. The CDR3 runs 16 residues. V was pared by 1 base and J by 4 bases, with 16 bases between. The V gene's germline CDR1 is LNHNV and CDR2 YYDKDF (reference sequence). CDR3 region: CATSRGRRGWTTEAFF. DNA for the CDR3: TGTGCCACCAGCAGAGGCCGACGGGGATGGACCACTGAAGCTTTCTTT.

A few counts support this clonotype. This rearrangement joins TRBV29-1 to TRBJ2-1; D is unresolved. CDR1 is SQVTM and CDR2 is ANQGSEA in the germline V gene. The CDR3 is 13 residues long. The V end was cut by 4 bases, the J end by 9 bases, with 16 bases between. The CDR3, as DNA: TGCAGCGTTGCCCGGGTGCTCCAGTTTGAGCAGTTCTTC. This encodes CSVARVLQFEQFF.

V and J are TRBV9 and TRBJ2-1, with 12 bases matching TRBD2. CDR1 is SGDLS and CDR2 is YYNGEE in the germline V gene. The V segment lost 0 bases and the J segment 9 bases; nucleotides outside the gene matches: 13. This CDR3 spans 18 amino acids. In DNA form, the CDR3 reads TGTGCCAGCAGCGTAGCGGGGGGGACTAGCGGGCCACTCGGTGAGCAGTTCTTC. Translating it yields CASSVAGGTSGPLGEQFF.

The chain has TRBV29-1 and TRBJ1-4; D is possibly TRBD1 (5 bases). The germline V gene has CDR1 SQVTM and CDR2 ANQGSEA. V shed 6 bases and J shed 4 bases, with 9 bases lying between them. The CDR3 is 12 residues long. The CDR3 nucleotides read TGCAGCGTGGGGGAGGGTAATGAAAAACTGTTTTTT. Its translation: CSVGEGNEKLFF.

The rearrangement links TRBV25-1 to TRBJ2-1; the D call may be TRBD1 or TRBD2 (5 bases each). Between the trimmed V and J ends, which lost 1 base and 4 bases, there was a span of 14 bases. This CDR3 comprises 16 residues. Germline lookup yields CDR1 MGHDK and CDR2 SYGVNS. The CDR3 DNA is TGTGCCAGCAGTGAATCCCAGACGGGACCATACAATGAGCAGTTCTTC. Protein sequence: CASSESQTGPYNEQFF.

This clonotype was seen only once. This sequence joins TRBV6-5 and TRBJ2-2; D perhaps matches TRBD2 (5 bases). Looked up from germline, CDR1 is MNHEY and CDR2 is SVGAGI. Trimming shortened V by 2 bases and J by 4 bases, and 11 bases separated the two germline ends. The CDR3 contains 15 residues. The CDR3 DNA follows: TGTGCCAGCAGTTACAGGAGGACGGGCACCGGGGAGCTGTTTTTT. It is translated as CASSYRRTGTGELFF.

CDR3 DNA: TGTGCCAGCAGCCAAGATGGGGTAGTCTATGGCTACACCTTC. Translating it yields CASSQDGVVYGYTF. J is TRBJ1-2 and V is TRBV14; D remains ambiguous. CDR1 and CDR2 from the germline V gene are SGHDN and FVKESK. V shed 0 bases and J shed 4 bases, with 9 bases lying between them. The CDR3 is 14 residues long.

The chain joins TRBV7-8 to TRBJ1-1, with no clear D. The V end was cut by 3 bases, the J end by 4 bases, with 12 bases between. The CDR3 extends over 14 amino acids. Per germline, CDR1 SGHVS and CDR2 FQNEAQ. The CDR3 coding sequence is TGTGCCAGCAGCTTCCGGCCGCTCGTCACTGAAGCTTTCTTT. Translated, it gives CASSFRPLVTEAFF.

The table lists this clonotype with a count of one. This chain uses TRBV12-3 or TRBV12-4 with TRBJ2-2; tentatively, D is TRBD1 (5 bases). The CDR3 has 15 amino acids. The V end was cut by 7 bases, the J end by 4 bases, with 16 bases between. CDR3 DNA sequence: TGTGCCAGCACTAGGGGCGGCCCGGGCACCGGGGAGCTGTTTTTT. Protein product: CASTRGGPGTGELFF.

The gene calls are TRBV19 and TRBJ1-6, with 8 bases that match TRBD1. The CDR3 totals 15 residues. J was trimmed by 8 bases and V by 5 bases; bases with no gene match: 8. Germline V gene sequence: CDR1 LNHDA, CDR2 SQIVND (reference sequence). CDR3 in amino acids: CASSPDRGRDSPLHF. The CDR3 nucleotides read TGTGCCAGTAGTCCCGACAGGGGTAGAGATTCACCCCTCCACTTT.